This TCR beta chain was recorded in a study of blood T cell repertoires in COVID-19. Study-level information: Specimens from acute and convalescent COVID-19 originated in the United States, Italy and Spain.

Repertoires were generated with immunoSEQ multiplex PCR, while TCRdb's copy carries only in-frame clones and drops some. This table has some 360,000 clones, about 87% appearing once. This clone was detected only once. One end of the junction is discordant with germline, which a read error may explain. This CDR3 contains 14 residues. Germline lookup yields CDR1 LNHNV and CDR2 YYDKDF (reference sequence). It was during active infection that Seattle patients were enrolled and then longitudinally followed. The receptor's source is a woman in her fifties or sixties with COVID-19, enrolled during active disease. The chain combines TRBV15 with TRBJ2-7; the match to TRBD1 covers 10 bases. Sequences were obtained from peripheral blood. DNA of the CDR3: TGTGCCACCAGCAACACCGGGACAGGGGCGTCAAAGAACTTC. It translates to CATSNTGTGASKNF.